These 21 T cell receptor beta chains came from one sample sequenced in a study of tumor and adjacent non-tumor tissue in lung cancer. A modified ARM-PCR protocol with three rounds of nested PCR amplified TCRbeta. TCRdb passed the multiplex PCR reads through MiXCR, listing each CDR3 protein once. The data hold about 85,000 distinct CDR3 sequences, with around three fifths observed a single time. This sample's RNA came from whole unsorted tissue. The sequenced sample was lung tumor tissue. The receptors here all came from a man between 70 and 80 years old with non-small cell lung cancer.

The chain carries TRBV29-1 and TRBJ2-2; D ambiguous. Trimming removed 3 bases at V and 6 bases at J, with 11 bases between. The germline CDR1 and CDR2 sequences are SQVTM and ANQGSEA. The CDR3 extends over 13 amino acids. This CDR3 reads CSVEYSGAGELFF. CDR3 coding DNA: TGCAGCGTTGAGTACAGTGGCGCCGGGGAGCTGTTTTTT.

The chain employs TRBV5-1 and TRBJ2-5; 7 bases map to TRBD1. The CDR3 has 14 residues. The germline V gene encodes CDR1 SGHRS and CDR2 YFSETQ. V dropped 8 bases and J dropped 0; count of bases not matched to a gene: 7. The CDR3 DNA follows: TGCGCCAGTAGCAGTCAGGGGGACCAAGAGACCCAGTACTTC. Encoded protein: CASSSQGDQETQYF.

About this clonotype: As the CDR3 is not closed by the conserved phenylalanine or tryptophan, this likely results from a read error. The chain employs TRBV12-3 or TRBV12-4 and TRBJ1-5; D is possibly TRBD1 (6 bases). This CDR3 is built from 13 residues. The CDR3 is CVSSLGAAQPQHI. The CDR3 region has the DNA TGTGTCAGCAGTTTGGGGGCGGCGCAGCCCCAGCATATT.

In regard to this clonotype: This may come from a read error, since a much larger clone is one base off. The DNA for the CDR3 is TGTGCCAGTCGGCTTCCGGGTCACACTGGAGCTTTCTTT. Translation: CASRLPGHTGAFF. The J gene is TRBJ1-1, the V gene TRBV5-4; D uncertain. The CDR3 is 13 residues long. Germline V CDR1 and CDR2: SGHNT, YYREEE (reference sequence).

This chain uses TRBV15 with TRBJ2-3, with TRBD2 matching over 11 bases. The J segment lost 1 base and the V segment lost 5 bases, leaving 8 bases of the junction unmatched. Looked up from germline, CDR1 is LNHNV and CDR2 is YYDKDF (reference sequence). The CDR3 is made up of 17 amino acids. The CDR3 coding sequence is TGTGCCACCAGCTTCCGACTAGCGGGATTTGGCACAGATACGCAGTATTTT. Amino acid sequence: CATSFRLAGFGTDTQYF.

This clonotype was detected once. This may stem from a read error, because a much larger clone lies one nucleotide away. V usage is TRBV20-1 and J usage is TRBJ2-7; no firm D call. This CDR3 region has 14 residues. From germline, CDR1 is DFQATT and CDR2 SNEGSKA (reference sequence). CDR3 DNA sequence: TGCTGTGCTAGAGGTTTGGAGTTCTCCTACGAGCAGTACTTC. Its translation: CCARGLEFSYEQYF.

A few counts support this clonotype. Possible read error: a much larger clone is one base away. The gene calls are TRBV6-1 and TRBJ2-6, with no clear D. In germline, CDR1 is MNHNS, CDR2 SASEGT. The CDR3 sequence is 14 residues long. V was cut by 5 bases and J by 0 bases, with 5 bases left in between. The CDR3 protein is CASSYASGANVLTF. The CDR3 DNA sequence: TGTGCCAGCAGTTATGCCTCTGGGGCCAACGTCCTGACTTTC.

Worth noting for this clonotype: This CDR3 is missing its conserved last phenylalanine or tryptophan, likely due to a read error. This chain connects TRBV4-1 to TRBJ1-5; no definite D call. Judging by the DNA end, TRBJ2-3 fits better; the J call may be wrong. CDR3 length: 16 residues. Germline CDR1 and CDR2: MGHRA and YSYEKL. DNA of the CDR3: TGCGCCAGCAGCCAAGAACAGACGTCCCTTCGTCAGCCCCAGTATTCT. The encoded protein is CASSQEQTSLRQPQYS.

Concerning this clonotype: In this CDR3 the conserved last residue, phenylalanine or tryptophan, is missing, so a read error is likely. The chain uses TRBV28 and TRBJ2-5, with TRBD2 matching 7 bases. Germline V gene data show CDR1 as MDHEN and CDR2 as SYDVKM. This CDR3 comprises 14 residues. J gave up 9 bases and V 6 bases, and 13 bases lay outside the gene matches. CDR3 region: CASSDGAGEPAQYL. In DNA, the CDR3 is TGTGCCAGCAGCGATGGGGCGGGGGAGCCAGCCCAGTACTTG.

Many counts were recorded for this clonotype. The chain employs TRBV12-3 or TRBV12-4 and TRBJ2-7; D possibly matches TRBD1 or TRBD2 (5 bases each). V dropped 6 bases and J dropped 6 bases, with 21 bases sitting between them. The CDR3 totals 15 residues. The CDR3 DNA is TGTGCCAGCAGCCCGACGGGGAAGGGGATTACCGAGCAGTACTTC. This encodes CASSPTGKGITEQYF.

V and J are TRBV19 and TRBJ2-1, with D possibly being TRBD1 (6 bases). V lost 7 bases and J lost 9, with 13 bases in between. Germline lookup yields CDR1 LNHDA and CDR2 SQIVND (reference sequence). The CDR3 spans 12 residues. For the CDR3, the DNA is TGTGCCAGTACTCACAGGGATAGTGAGCAGTTCTTC. Amino acid sequence: CASTHRDSEQFF.

A word on this clonotype: The germline gene is not matched at one end of the junction; a read error may be the cause. The rearrangement uses TRBV6-1 and TRBJ2-2; possibly TRBD1 for D (6 bases). Germline V CDR1 and CDR2: MNHNS, SASEGT. The CDR3 runs to 15 residues. The CDR3 reads CVSKRGHQTTGELFF. The CDR3 region has the DNA TGTGTCAGCAAACGGGGACATCAGACGACCGGGGAGCTGTTTTTT.

The chain recombines TRBV7-8 with TRBJ2-4; 9 bases align to TRBD1. The V and J ends lost 6 bases and 8 bases, in that order; junction bases with no gene match: 14. The CDR3 runs 16 residues. Germline V lookup: CDR1 SGHVS, CDR2 FQNEAQ. DNA of the CDR3: TGTGCCAGCAGGCCCCTCCCGTGGGGACAGGGAGACATTCAGTACTTC. This translates into CASRPLPWGQGDIQYF.

About this clonotype itself: A much larger clone differs by one base, so this may be a read error. CDR3 residues: CSARWVAGGRSNEQFF. The CDR3 DNA follows: TGCAGTGCTAGATGGGTAGCGGGAGGGAGAAGCAATGAGCAGTTCTTC. This chain joins TRBV20-1 and TRBJ2-1, with TRBD2 identical over 11 bases. V was clipped by 2 bases and J by 6 bases; unmatched bases: 9. Germline lookup yields CDR1 DFQATT and CDR2 SNEGSKA (reference sequence). CDR3 length: 16 residues.

This clonotype has a single count. V is TRBV5-1 and J is TRBJ2-7; 7 nucleotides align to TRBD1. Germline V gives CDR1 SGHRS, CDR2 YFSETQ. The CDR3 sequence is 15 residues long. With V trimmed by 3 bases and J by 12 bases, 18 bases remained unmatched. DNA for the CDR3: TGCGCCAGCAGCTGGTTGACAGGGACGACCTACGAACTGTACTTC. Its protein is CASSWLTGTTYELYF.

In this sample, this clonotype turned up many times. The chain has TRBV29-1 and TRBJ2-2, with D perhaps matching TRBD1 (5 bases). Trimming removed 8 bases at V and 0 bases at J, with 13 bases between. This CDR3 is built from 14 residues. The V gene's germline CDR1 is SQVTM and CDR2 ANQGSEA. The CDR3: CSILGQTNTGELFF. As DNA, the CDR3 is TGCAGCATCCTGGGGCAGACGAACACCGGGGAGCTGTTTTTT.

The chain employs TRBV6-5 and TRBJ2-1, with no clear D. The ends were cut back, 10 bases at V and 0 bases at J, with 16 bases in the middle. This CDR3 comprises 15 residues. Per the germline V gene, CDR1 is MNHEY and CDR2 is SVGAGI. CDR3 sequence: CATSGYKSSYNEQFF. DNA for the CDR3: TGTGCCACTTCGGGCTACAAGAGCTCCTACAATGAGCAGTTCTTC.

The genes are TRBV5-1 and TRBJ1-1; 9 positions match TRBD1. The germline V gene has CDR1 SGHRS and CDR2 YFSETQ. The J segment lost 1 base and the V segment lost 9 bases, leaving 7 bases of the junction unmatched. The CDR3 length is 14 residues. CDR3 sequence reads: CAISLDRGNTEAFF. The CDR3 DNA reads TGCGCCATCAGTCTGGACAGGGGGAACACTGAAGCTTTCTTT. Full variable domain (remainder filled in from reference TRBV5-1 and TRBJ1-1): KAGVTQTPRYLIKTRGQQVTLSCSPISGHRSVSWYQQTPGQGLQFLFEYFSETQRNKGNFPGRFSGRQFSNSRSEMNVSTLELGDSALYLCAISLDRGNTEAFFGQGTRLTVV.

As for this clonotype: This may arise from a read error, as a much more abundant clone is one base away. The chain employs TRBV28 and TRBJ1-6, with 10 bases identical to TRBD1. The CDR3 is 15 residues long. CDR1 MDHEN and CDR2 SYDVKM come from the germline V gene. CDR3 DNA sequence: TGTGCCAGCAGTTTAAGGACAGGGGGTAATTCAGCCCTCCACTTT. Amino acid sequence: CASSLRTGGNSALHF.

Worth noting for this clonotype: At one end, the junction sequence differs from germline, possibly due to a read error. The chain combines TRBV6-1 with TRBJ2-6, with TRBD1 as a possible D gene (5 bases). The CDR3 has 16 residues. Germline loops: CDR1 MNHNS, CDR2 SASEGT. The CDR3 spells CASSAENSSGANVITF. The CDR3 nucleotides are TGCGCCAGCAGTGCCGAGAACAGCTCTGGGGCCAACGTCATCACTTTC.

The table lists this clonotype with many counts. The chain employs TRBV28 and TRBJ2-2; D is unresolved. The germline V gene encodes CDR1 MDHEN and CDR2 SYDVKM. V was pared by 4 bases and J by 1 base, with 7 bases between. The CDR3 is made up of 14 amino acids. The CDR3, as DNA: TGTGCCAGCAGTTCCCTCAAGAACACCGGGGAGCTGTTTTTT. Its protein product is CASSSLKNTGELFF.